Included here is one TCR beta chain sequence, with context. The V end was cut by 5 bases, the J end by 3 bases, with 21 bases between. Germline values: CDR1 LNHDA, CDR2 SQIVND (reference sequence). The CDR3 runs 17 residues. In the original workflow: Amplification with reference gene primers provided the estimates of nucleated cell counts. TCRdb's copy holds only in-frame clones and misses some; the assay was immunoSEQ multiplex PCR. D and trimming come from the DNA, and the V and J calls and clone size come from that table. The profile covers 85,000 to 110,000 clones, with roughly 87% appearing a single time and more than 5% taken by the ten largest. This specimen comes from a study of blood T cell repertoires in COVID-19. Across the whole study: In each case, the material was cDNA or gDNA derived from T cells, B-cell-depleted T cells, or PBMCs.

The specimen sequenced was peripheral blood. The rearrangement uses TRBV19 and TRBJ2-3, with D perhaps TRBD2 (5 bases). The receptor was derived from a human donor in a cohort sampled during active COVID-19. DNA of the CDR3: TGTGCCAGTAGTCCGCGAGGGCCCCCAGTAGGTACAGATACGCAGTATTTT. Translated: CASSPRGPPVGTDTQYF.